This TCR beta chain is drawn from a study of cytomegalovirus exposure and HLA in healthy donors. Sequencing was performed with immunoSEQ multiplex PCR; in TCRdb, only in-frame clones are kept and a portion is missing. This sample has roughly 56,000 clones; approximately 94% occur once, and the top ten carry around 1.1%. Of note for this clone: The antigen is undetermined.

This CDR3 contains 15 residues. General study findings and limits: A few of the chains that were CMV-associated were confirmed in vitro to be specific for CMV antigens. Some TCR beta chains (about 180 of them) were listed as cytomegalovirus-associated. Most TCR sequences proved rare, with some public TCRs found in many donors.

Sequenced sample: PBMCs. The sequence was obtained from a young man in good health and CMV-seronegative. The chain links TRBV21-1 to TRBJ1-1; TRBD1 reflects the table's D call only, with no check against the DNA. TRBV21-1 is deemed a pseudogene. The CDR3 region has the DNA TGTGCCAGCAGCACTCCAATATCACCGGACAAAGGAGCTTTCTTT. Its protein is CASSTPISPDKGAFF.